This T cell receptor (beta chain) was recorded in a study of blood T cell repertoires in COVID-19. Study-wide background: Acute and convalescent COVID-19 specimens originated in the United States, Italy and Spain. Sources were T cells, B-cell-depleted T cells, or PBMCs; the material itself was cDNA or gDNA.

Original methodology: Amplified reference gene primers provided the basis for estimating nucleated cell counts. Sequencing was performed with immunoSEQ multiplex PCR; in TCRdb, only in-frame clones are kept and a portion is missing. V, J and clone size derive from that table, while D and trimming were established from the DNA sequence. The sample holds 50,000 or so clones, approximately 91% seen once. This CDR3 is built from 16 residues. V was pared by 0 bases and J by 5 bases, with 16 bases between. Per germline, CDR1 SGHNT and CDR2 YENEEA. The chain uses TRBV11-3 and TRBJ1-1; the D gene is possibly TRBD1 (6 bases). Sequenced: peripheral blood. This TCR derives from a human donor in a cohort sampled during active COVID-19. This chain's CDR3 is CASSLDHRGARTEAFF. CDR3 DNA sequence: TGTGCCAGCAGCTTAGATCATCGGGGGGCGAGGACTGAAGCTTTCTTT.